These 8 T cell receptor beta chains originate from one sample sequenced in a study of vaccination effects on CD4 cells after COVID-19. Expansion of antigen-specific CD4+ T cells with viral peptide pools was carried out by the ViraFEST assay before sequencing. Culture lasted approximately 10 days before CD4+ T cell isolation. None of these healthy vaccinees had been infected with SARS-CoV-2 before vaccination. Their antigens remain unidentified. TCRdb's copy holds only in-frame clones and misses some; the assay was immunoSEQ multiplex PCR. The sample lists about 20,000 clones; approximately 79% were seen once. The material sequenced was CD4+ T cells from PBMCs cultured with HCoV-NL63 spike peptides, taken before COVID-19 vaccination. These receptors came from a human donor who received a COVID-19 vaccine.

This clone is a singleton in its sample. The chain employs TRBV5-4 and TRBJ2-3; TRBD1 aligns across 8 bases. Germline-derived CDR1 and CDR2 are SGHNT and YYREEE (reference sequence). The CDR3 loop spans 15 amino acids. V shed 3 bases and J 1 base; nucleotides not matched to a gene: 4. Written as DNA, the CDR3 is TGTGCCAGCAGCTCCGGACAGGGAGGCACAGATACGCAGTATTTT. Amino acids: CASSSGQGGTDTQYF. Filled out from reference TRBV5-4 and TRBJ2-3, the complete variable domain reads ETGVTQSPTHLIKTRGQQVTLRCSSQSGHNTVSWYQQALGQGPQFIFQYYREEENGRGNFPPRFSGLQFPNYSSELNVNALELDDSALYLCASSSGQGGTDTQYFGPGTRLTVL.

In nucleotides, the CDR3 is TGTGCCAGCAGCTTAGGAGCCCTCTCGGGGGAGAACACTGAAGCTTTCTTT. This encodes CASSLGALSGENTEAFF. This chain joins TRBV7-9 and TRBJ1-1; perhaps TRBD1 as D (5 bases). This CDR3 is built from 17 residues. The germline CDR1 and CDR2 sequences are SEHNR and FQNEAQ (reference sequence). With 1 base removed from V and 1 base from J, the gap between germline ends came to 16 bases.

As DNA, the CDR3 is TGCGCCAGTGCGGGAGGGAGGGTCCACGAGCAGTACTTC. Its translation is CASAGGRVHEQYF. The V and J genes are TRBV10-2 and TRBJ2-7, with TRBD2 matching over 9 bases. Trimming removed 9 bases from V and 5 bases from J; junction bases left unmatched: 8. CDR1 is WSHSY and CDR2 is SAAADI in the germline V gene. The CDR3 has 13 residues.

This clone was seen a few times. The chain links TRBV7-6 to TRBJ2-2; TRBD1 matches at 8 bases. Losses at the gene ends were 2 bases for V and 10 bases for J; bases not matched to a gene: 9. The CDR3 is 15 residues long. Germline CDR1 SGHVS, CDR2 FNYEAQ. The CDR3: CASSLLARGPAELFF. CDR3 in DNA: TGTGCCAGCAGCTTACTCGCCAGGGGGCCAGCGGAGCTGTTTTTT.

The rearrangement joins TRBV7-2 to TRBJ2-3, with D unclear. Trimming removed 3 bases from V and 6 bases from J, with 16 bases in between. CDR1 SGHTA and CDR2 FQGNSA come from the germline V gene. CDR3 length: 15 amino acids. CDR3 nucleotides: TGTGCCAGCAGCTTCTTTTTCACGTGGGTGGATACGCAGTATTTT. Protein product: CASSFFFTWVDTQYF.

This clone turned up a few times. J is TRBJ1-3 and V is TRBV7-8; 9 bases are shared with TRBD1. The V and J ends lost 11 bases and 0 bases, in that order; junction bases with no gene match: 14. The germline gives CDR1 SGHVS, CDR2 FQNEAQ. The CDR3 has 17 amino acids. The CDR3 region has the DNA TGTGCCTGTGGGGGACAGGGCGGATTAAGCTCTGGAAACACCATATATTTT. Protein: CACGGQGGLSSGNTIYF.

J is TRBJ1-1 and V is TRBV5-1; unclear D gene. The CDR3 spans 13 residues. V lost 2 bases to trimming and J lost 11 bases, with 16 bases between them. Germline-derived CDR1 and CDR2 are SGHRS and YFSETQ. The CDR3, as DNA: TGCGCCAGCAGCTTCGCGACCCTAATAGGGGCTTTCTTT. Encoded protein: CASSFATLIGAFF. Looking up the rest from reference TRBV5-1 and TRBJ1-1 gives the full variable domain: KAGVTQTPRYLIKTRGQQVTLSCSPISGHRSVSWYQQTPGQGLQFLFEYFSETQRNKGNFPGRFSGRQFSNSRSEMNVSTLELGDSALYLCASSFATLIGAFFGQGTRLTVV.

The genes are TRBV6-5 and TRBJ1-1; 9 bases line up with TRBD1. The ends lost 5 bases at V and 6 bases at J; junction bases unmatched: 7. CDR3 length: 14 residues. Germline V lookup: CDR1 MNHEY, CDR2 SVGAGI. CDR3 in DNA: TGTGCCAGCAGTCCAAAGACAGGGGGATCTGAAGCTTTCTTT. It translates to CASSPKTGGSEAFF.